This T cell receptor (beta chain) was recovered during a study of human T cells and chemical hapten exposure. Study-wide context: Among samples, TCR yields varied mainly because of small differences in pooled library volume.

In the original analysis: Samples contained a median of approximately 100,000 TCRs, with a range of about 23,224 to 690,600. TCRdb called the RACE reads again in MiXCR, with one record for every CDR3 protein. These V and J calls are TCRdb output, not the study's own analysis. The repertoire consists of about 130,000 distinct CDR3 sequences, with approximately 9.5% occurring once and the leading ten covering around 1.9%. The study, taken as a whole, reports: TCRs above 1 in 1000 frequency did not change with DPC sensitization.

The V gene's germline CDR1 is MDHEN and CDR2 SYDVKM. V gave up 2 bases and J gave up 0 bases, with 5 bases separating them. The CDR3 extends over 15 amino acids. This clonotype was observed a few times. Its antigen is currently unknown. Time point in this sample: healthy volunteer bleed at 2 weeks. The starting material, unfractionated whole blood, was used for total RNA extraction. The V and J genes are TRBV28 and TRBJ1-6, with D hard to call. What was sequenced was whole blood. The receptor comes from a male donor in good health. Some clones in this sample may be carry-over from other donors' samples. CDR3: CASSLDRSYNSPLHF. DNA of the CDR3: TGTGCCAGCAGTTTAGATCGCTCCTATAATTCACCCCTCCACTTT.